This T cell receptor beta chain was retrieved from a study of Ad26.COV2.S vaccination and SARS-CoV-2 variants. Study-wide context: Donor was in the COV1001 Ad26.COV2.S trial arm.

With 2 bases removed from V and 1 base from J, the gap between germline ends came to 13 bases. CDR1 is SGHNT and CDR2 is YYREEE in the germline V gene (reference sequence). The CDR3 is 15 residues long. Treatment described: around 19 received Ad26.COV2.S at low or high dose, single or two shots; 5 received placebo; per-sample allocation not given. Specimen acquisition occurred on day 63 following the initial vaccine or placebo injection. This clone has only one observation. Its antigen is not identified. Study-wide points: Analytic work on TCR breadth and depth might have understated the full extent of total T cell responses. Considerable breadth of spike-specific CD8+ and CD4+ T cell responses has reportedly been documented following vaccination.

Produced via immunoSEQ multiplex PCR; TCRdb's table is partial and in-frame only. This table holds approximately 420,000 clones, 85% to 90% found once. This rearrangement joins TRBV5-4 to TRBJ2-7; tentatively, D is TRBD1 or TRBD2 (7 bases each). The TCR sequence derives from a person between 18 and 65 years old who received the Ad26.COV2.S COVID-19 vaccine or a placebo. Material: peripheral blood, obtained in a trial of Ad26.COV2.S vaccine versus placebo. CDR3 in DNA: TGTGCCAGCAGCTTAACAGGGGAGGGATCCTACGAGCAGTACTTC. This sequence encodes CASSLTGEGSYEQYF. Using reference TRBV5-4 and TRBJ2-7 for the parts outside the CDR3, the full variable domain is ETGVTQSPTHLIKTRGQQVTLRCSSQSGHNTVSWYQQALGQGPQFIFQYYREEENGRGNFPPRFSGLQFPNYSSELNVNALELDDSALYLCASSLTGEGSYEQYFGPGTRLTVT.